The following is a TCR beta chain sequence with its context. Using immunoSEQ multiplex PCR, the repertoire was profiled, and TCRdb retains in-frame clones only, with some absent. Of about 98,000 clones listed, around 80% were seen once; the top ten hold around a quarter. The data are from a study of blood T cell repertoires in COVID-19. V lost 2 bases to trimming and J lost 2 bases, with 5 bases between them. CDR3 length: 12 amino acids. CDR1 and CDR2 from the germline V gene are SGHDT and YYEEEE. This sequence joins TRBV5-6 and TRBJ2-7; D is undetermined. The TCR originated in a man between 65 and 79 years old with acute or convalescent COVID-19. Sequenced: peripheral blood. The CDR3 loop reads CASSFRTYEQYF. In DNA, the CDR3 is TGTGCCAGCAGCTTCAGGACCTACGAGCAGTACTTC.